What follows are 3 T cell receptor beta chains derived from one specimen sequenced in a study of PD-1 blockade in classical Hodgkin lymphoma. As to time point: cycle 4 day 1 (C4D1), after 6 weeks of nivolumab. Each patient relapsed following autologous stem cell transplantation, and prior brentuximab vedotin exposure differed. Using immunoSEQ multiplex PCR, the repertoire was profiled, and TCRdb retains in-frame clones only, with some absent. The sample has more than 95,000 clones, more than 70% seen once. The material sequenced was peripheral blood mononuclear cells (PBMCs), taken before the fourth cycle of nivolumab. These receptors were taken from a human donor with classical Hodgkin lymphoma.

The chain carries TRBV15 and TRBJ1-5, with unresolved D. The germline V gene has CDR1 LNHNV and CDR2 YYDKDF (reference sequence). Trimming shortened V by 1 base and J by 7 bases, and 8 bases separated the two germline ends. This CDR3 is 13 amino acids long. Here the CDR3 DNA reads TGTGCCACCAGCAGAGCAAAGCGACAGCCCCAGCATTTT. Protein: CATSRAKRQPQHF.

V is TRBV27 and J is TRBJ2-5; D is possibly TRBD1 (6 bases). Trimming removed 4 bases from V and 5 bases from J, with 14 bases in between. Germline CDR1 is MNHEY and CDR2 is SMNVEV (reference sequence). This CDR3 spans 14 amino acids. CDR3 residues: CASSSRWGPETQYF. The CDR3 bases are TGTGCCAGCAGTTCCCGATGGGGGCCGGAGACCCAGTACTTC.

This clone was detected a few times. This chain links TRBV7-9 with TRBJ1-1, with TRBD1 as a possible D gene (6 bases). V was shortened by 6 bases and J by 1 base, with 12 bases between the two germline ends. CDR3 size: 14 residues. CDR1 SEHNR and CDR2 FQNEAQ come from the germline V gene (reference sequence). The CDR3 protein is CASRPDRSNTEAFF. CDR3 bases: TGTGCCAGCAGACCCGACAGGTCGAACACTGAAGCTTTCTTT.